One sample yielded the 23 T cell receptor beta chains listed below, sequenced in a study of CD8 T cells in Susac syndrome. Reverse transcription used roughly 0.45 to 1 ug RNA and random hexamers. TCRdb re-called the immunoSEQ multiplex PCR reads through MiXCR, storing one row per CDR3 protein. Of roughly 200,000 distinct CDR3 sequences in the sample, around 95% were seen once. The sample was CD8+ T cells from PBMCs. Receptor source: a human donor with multiple sclerosis.

The chain couples TRBV12-3 or TRBV12-4 to TRBJ2-3, with D uncertain. Trimming removed 4 bases from V and 0 bases from J, with 8 bases in between. This CDR3 region has 14 residues. The CDR3: CASSSEISTDTQYF. Written as DNA, the CDR3 is TGTGCCAGCAGTTCAGAGATTAGCACAGATACGCAGTATTTT.

V is TRBV2 and J is TRBJ1-5, with D unresolved. The CDR3 has 13 amino acids. Trimming took 9 bases from V and 0 from J, leaving 9 bases between them. Germline V gene sequence: CDR1 SNHLY, CDR2 FYNNEI. CDR3 DNA: TGTGCCAGTGGTCTATATAGCAATCAGCCCCAGCATTTT. It is translated as CASGLYSNQPQHF.

The chain employs TRBV27 and TRBJ2-1; 8 nucleotides line up with TRBD2. Germline CDR1 reads MNHEY; CDR2 reads SMNVEV (reference sequence). The CDR3 is made up of 15 amino acids. The ends lost 3 bases at V and 5 bases at J; junction bases unmatched: 6. The CDR3 coding sequence is TGTGCCAGCAGTTTGGCGGTAGCGGGGAACAATGAGCAGTTCTTC. This sequence encodes CASSLAVAGNNEQFF.

V gene TRBV9 combines with J gene TRBJ2-3; D might be TRBD2 (5 bases). This CDR3 region has 11 residues. V was pared by 3 bases and J by 8 bases, with 7 bases between. CDR1 and CDR2 from the germline V gene are SGDLS and YYNGEE. As DNA, the CDR3 is TGTGCCAGCAGCGGACGGGGTACGCAGTATTTT. Its translation: CASSGRGTQYF.

Written as DNA, the CDR3 is TGTGCCAGCAGTTACTTAGGGACGGCTAGCACAGATACGCAGTATTTT. Amino acid sequence: CASSYLGTASTDTQYF. V gene TRBV6-6 combines with J gene TRBJ2-3, with D perhaps TRBD1 or TRBD2 (5 bases each). Germline V lookup: CDR1 MNHNY, CDR2 SVGAGI (reference sequence). This CDR3 spans 16 amino acids. The V gene lost 1 base and the J gene lost 0 bases, with 11 bases spanning the gap.

The chain has TRBV7-9 and TRBJ2-7; perhaps TRBD2 as D (7 bases). This CDR3 has 14 residues. Germline V gene data show CDR1 as SEHNR and CDR2 as FQNEAQ (reference sequence). Trimming removed 5 bases at V and 2 bases at J, with 13 bases between. The CDR3 spells CASSPSGTTYEQYF. CDR3 DNA: TGTGCCAGCAGCCCAAGCGGGACAACCTACGAGCAGTACTTC.

The rearrangement joins TRBV28 to TRBJ2-3, with unresolved D. CDR1 MDHEN and CDR2 SYDVKM come from the germline V gene. The CDR3 consists of 14 residues. The V end was cut by 6 bases, the J end by 0 bases, with 10 bases between. CDR3 nucleotide sequence: TGTGCCAGCAGCCCTTTGGCCAGCACAGATACGCAGTATTTT. Its protein product is CASSPLASTDTQYF.

This clonotype was recorded a few times. The V and J genes are TRBV6-1 and TRBJ2-4; TRBD2 matches 7 bases. The trim removed 8 bases at V and 1 base at J, leaving 2 bases unmatched. This CDR3 comprises 13 residues. Germline values: CDR1 MNHNS, CDR2 SASEGT. The CDR3 region has the DNA TGTGCCAGCTTCGGGGGGGCCAAAAACATTCAGTACTTC. Residues: CASFGGAKNIQYF.

The table lists this clonotype with a count of one. The chain is built from TRBV29-1 and TRBJ2-7; tentatively, D is TRBD2 (5 bases). The CDR3 has 12 residues. Germline lookup yields CDR1 SQVTM and CDR2 ANQGSEA. V dropped 5 bases and J dropped 1 base, with 9 bases sitting between them. The CDR3 loop is CSVWTGSYEQYF. The CDR3 DNA sequence: TGCAGCGTTTGGACTGGATCCTACGAGCAGTACTTC.

This chain links TRBV15 with TRBJ2-1; 11 bases are a match to TRBD2. The CDR3 runs to 16 residues. The junction had 4 bases not matched to a gene; V was cut back by 1 base and J by 5 bases. Germline V CDR1 and CDR2: LNHNV, YYDKDF (reference sequence). This CDR3 is CATSRGPGLADNEQFF. The CDR3 DNA sequence: TGTGCCACCAGCAGAGGTCCGGGACTAGCGGACAATGAGCAGTTCTTC.

The genes are TRBV20-1 and TRBJ1-2; D is unresolved. The V gene lost 5 bases and the J gene lost 0 bases, with 13 bases spanning the gap. The CDR3 covers 14 residues. CDR1 and CDR2 (germline): DFQATT, SNEGSKA (reference sequence). The CDR3 loop reads CSASTELANYGYTF. The CDR3 DNA follows: TGCAGTGCTTCCACGGAACTAGCTAACTATGGCTACACCTTC.

This clonotype was counted a single time. The chain combines TRBV9 with TRBJ2-7; TRBD2 agrees at 8 bases. There are 16 residues in the CDR3. J gave up 1 base and V 3 bases, and 9 bases lay outside the gene matches. The germline CDR1 and CDR2 sequences are SGDLS and YYNGEE. The CDR3, as DNA: TGTGCCAGCAGCGACCCATCTAGCGGGCCTTCCTACGAGCAGTACTTC. This sequence encodes CASSDPSSGPSYEQYF. Filled out from reference TRBV9 and TRBJ2-7, the complete variable domain reads DSGVTQTPKHLITATGQRVTLRCSPRSGDLSVYWYQQSLDQGLQFLIQYYNGEERAKGNILERFSAQQFPDLHSELNLSSLELGDSALYFCASSDPSSGPSYEQYFGPGTRLTVT.

This clonotype has a single count. V usage is TRBV6-2 or TRBV6-3 and J usage is TRBJ2-7; a weak D match, TRBD2 (6 bases). The germline V and J ends were trimmed by 5 bases and 3 bases, with 14 bases remaining between them. Germline V gene lookup returns CDR1 MNHEY and CDR2 SVGEGT. The CDR3 runs to 14 residues. For the CDR3, the DNA is TGTGCCAGCAGTATGTTCGGTAGCGGCTACGAGCAGTACTTC. It encodes CASSMFGSGYEQYF.

The V call is TRBV29-1, the J call TRBJ2-1; D gene ambiguous. Trimming removed 4 bases from V and 6 bases from J, with 7 bases in between. CDR3 length: 11 residues. Germline V gene data show CDR1 as SQVTM and CDR2 as ANQGSEA. CDR3 protein: CSVGPLNEQFF. CDR3 DNA: TGCAGCGTTGGGCCCCTCAATGAGCAGTTCTTC.

The gene calls are TRBV15 and TRBJ1-6, with D hard to call. Germline lookup yields CDR1 LNHNV and CDR2 YYDKDF (reference sequence). This CDR3 contains 17 residues. V lost 0 bases and J lost 5, with 14 bases in between. The CDR3 coding sequence is TGTGCCACCAGCAGAGATAGGCGGACGTCGAATAATTCACCCCTCCACTTT. Amino acids: CATSRDRRTSNNSPLHF.

The V call is TRBV20-1, the J call TRBJ1-5; perhaps TRBD1 as D (6 bases). Looked up from germline, CDR1 is DFQATT and CDR2 is SNEGSKA (reference sequence). Trimming left V 5 bases short and J 0 bases short, with 17 bases between. This CDR3 region has 16 residues. The CDR3 DNA sequence: TGCAGTGCTCAGGATTGGACAGATAATAGCAATCAGCCCCAGCATTTT. This translates into CSAQDWTDNSNQPQHF.

The V gene is TRBV29-1, the J gene TRBJ2-7, with D tentatively TRBD1 (6 bases). With 3 bases removed from V and 2 bases from J, the gap between germline ends came to 11 bases. CDR3 size: 13 residues. Germline assignment: CDR1 SQVTM and CDR2 ANQGSEA. CDR3 bases: TGCAGCGTTGAGGGCAGGGGCCCCTACGAGCAGTACTTC. Its protein is CSVEGRGPYEQYF.

The chain recombines TRBV28 with TRBJ1-5; no definite D call. Trimming cost V 3 bases and J 0 bases, with 9 bases left between them. The germline V gene encodes CDR1 MDHEN and CDR2 SYDVKM. The CDR3 totals 15 residues. For the CDR3, the DNA is TGTGCCAGCAGTTTTCAAGGGATTAGCAATCAGCCCCAGCATTTT. It translates to CASSFQGISNQPQHF.

The chain employs TRBV11-3 and TRBJ2-1, with 7 bases aligning to TRBD1. From germline, CDR1 is SGHNT and CDR2 YENEEA. V gave up 5 bases and J gave up 10 bases; unmatched junction bases: 8. There are 13 residues in the CDR3. In DNA, the CDR3 is TGTGCCAGCAGCAAGACAGGGAGCCCCGAGCAGTTCTTC. As protein: CASSKTGSPEQFF.

This clonotype was found once. V is TRBV28 and J is TRBJ2-2; 11 bases align to TRBD2. The germline CDR1 and CDR2 sequences are MDHEN and SYDVKM. V was pared by 10 bases and J by 1 base, with 2 bases of the junction left unmatched. The CDR3 covers 14 residues. DNA of the CDR3: TGTGCCACCGGACTAGCGGGGAACACCGGGGAGCTGTTTTTT. It is translated as CATGLAGNTGELFF.

V usage is TRBV3-1 and J usage is TRBJ2-5, with no clear D. V was trimmed by 1 base and J by 4 bases, leaving 16 bases between them. Germline values: CDR1 LGHDT, CDR2 YNNKEL (reference sequence). This CDR3 is built from 16 residues. The CDR3 reads CASSQGSARRLETQYF. CDR3 sequence (DNA): TGTGCCAGCAGCCAAGGGTCGGCCAGACGCCTAGAGACCCAGTACTTC.

This chain links TRBV4-1 with TRBJ1-1, with D unresolved. Germline CDR1 reads MGHRA; CDR2 reads YSYEKL. Trimming removed 3 bases from V and 0 bases from J, with 17 bases in between. The CDR3 has 17 amino acids. CDR3 sequence (DNA): TGCGCCAGCAGCCACGCATTGGAAGGCGGGATGAACACTGAAGCTTTCTTT. Its translation is CASSHALEGGMNTEAFF.

The DNA for the CDR3 is TGCGCCAGCAGCCAAGAATTCGCCGGGCTTAATGAAAAACTGTTTTTT. This sequence encodes CASSQEFAGLNEKLFF. The rearrangement uses TRBV4-1 and TRBJ1-4; D is unresolved. CDR3 length: 16 residues. The germline gives CDR1 MGHRA, CDR2 YSYEKL. V was shortened by 0 bases and J by 4 bases, with 12 bases between the two germline ends.